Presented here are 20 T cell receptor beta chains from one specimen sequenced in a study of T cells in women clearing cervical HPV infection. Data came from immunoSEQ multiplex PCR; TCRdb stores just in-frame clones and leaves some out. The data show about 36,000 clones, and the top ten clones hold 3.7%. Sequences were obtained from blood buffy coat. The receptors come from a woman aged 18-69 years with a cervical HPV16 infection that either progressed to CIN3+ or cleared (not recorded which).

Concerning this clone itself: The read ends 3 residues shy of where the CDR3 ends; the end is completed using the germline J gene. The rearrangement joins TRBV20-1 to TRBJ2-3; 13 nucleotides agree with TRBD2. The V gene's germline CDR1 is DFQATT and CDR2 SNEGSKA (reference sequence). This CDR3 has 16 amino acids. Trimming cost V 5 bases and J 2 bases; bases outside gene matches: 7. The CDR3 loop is CSAGRLAGGPTDTQYF. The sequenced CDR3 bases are TGCAGTGCTGGAAGACTAGCGGGGGGCCCCACAGATACG.

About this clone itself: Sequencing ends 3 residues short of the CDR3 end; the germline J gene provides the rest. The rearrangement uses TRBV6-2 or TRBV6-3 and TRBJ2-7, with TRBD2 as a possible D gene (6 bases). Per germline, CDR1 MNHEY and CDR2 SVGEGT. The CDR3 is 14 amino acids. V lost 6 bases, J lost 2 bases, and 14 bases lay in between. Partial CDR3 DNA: TGTGCCAGCAGGGGAGGAGGGGCTACCTACGAG. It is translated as CASRGGGATYE. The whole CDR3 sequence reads CASRGGGATYEQYF.

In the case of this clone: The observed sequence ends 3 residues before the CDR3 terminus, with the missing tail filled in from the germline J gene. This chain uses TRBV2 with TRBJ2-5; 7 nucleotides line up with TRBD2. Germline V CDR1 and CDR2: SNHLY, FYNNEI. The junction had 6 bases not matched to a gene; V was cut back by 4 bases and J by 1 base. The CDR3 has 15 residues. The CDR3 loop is CASSGREGFQETQYF. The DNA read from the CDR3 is TGTGCCAGCAGTGGCAGGGAGGGGTTCCAAGAGACC.

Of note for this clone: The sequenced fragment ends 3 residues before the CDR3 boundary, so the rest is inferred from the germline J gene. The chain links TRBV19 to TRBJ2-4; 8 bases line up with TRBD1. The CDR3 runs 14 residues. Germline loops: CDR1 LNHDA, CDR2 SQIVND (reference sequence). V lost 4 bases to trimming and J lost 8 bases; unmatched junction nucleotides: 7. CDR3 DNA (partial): TGTGCCAGTAGTACCCTCCAGGGGGCCGACATT. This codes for CASSTLQGADI. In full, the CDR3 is CASSTLQGADIQYF.

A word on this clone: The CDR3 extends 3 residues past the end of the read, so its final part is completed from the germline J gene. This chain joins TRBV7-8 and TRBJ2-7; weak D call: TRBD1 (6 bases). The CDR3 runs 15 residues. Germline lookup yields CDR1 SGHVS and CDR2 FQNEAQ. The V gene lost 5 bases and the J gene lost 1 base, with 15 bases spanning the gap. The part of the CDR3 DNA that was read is TGTGCCAGCAGCCCGAGGGGGACCAAATCCTACGAG. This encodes CASSPRGTKSYE. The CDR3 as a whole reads CASSPRGTKSYEQYF.

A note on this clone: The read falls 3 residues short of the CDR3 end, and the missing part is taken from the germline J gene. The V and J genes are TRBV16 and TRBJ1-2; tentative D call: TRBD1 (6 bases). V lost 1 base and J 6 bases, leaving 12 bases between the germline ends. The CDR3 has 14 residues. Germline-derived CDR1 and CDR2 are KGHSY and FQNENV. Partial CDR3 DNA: TGTGCCAGCAGCCAATTTACAGGGAGGGATGGC. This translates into CASSQFTGRDG. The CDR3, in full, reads CASSQFTGRDGYTF.

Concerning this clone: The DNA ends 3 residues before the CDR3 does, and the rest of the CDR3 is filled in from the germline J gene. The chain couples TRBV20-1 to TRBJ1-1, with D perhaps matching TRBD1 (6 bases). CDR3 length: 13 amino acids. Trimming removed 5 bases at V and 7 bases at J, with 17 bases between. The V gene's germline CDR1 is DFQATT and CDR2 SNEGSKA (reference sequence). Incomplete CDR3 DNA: TGCAGTGCTGCAGGGGCCCAGGGGAATGAA. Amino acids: CSAAGAQGNE. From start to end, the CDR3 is CSAAGAQGNEAFF.

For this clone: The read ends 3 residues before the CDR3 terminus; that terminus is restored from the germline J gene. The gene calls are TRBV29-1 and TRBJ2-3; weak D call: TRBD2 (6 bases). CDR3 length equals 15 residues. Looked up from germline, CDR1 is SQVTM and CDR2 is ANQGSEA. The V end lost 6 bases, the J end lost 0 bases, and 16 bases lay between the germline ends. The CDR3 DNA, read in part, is TGCAGCGTACAGAACCTGGGGGGTAGCACAGATACG. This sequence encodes CSVQNLGGSTDT. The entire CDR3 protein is CSVQNLGGSTDTQYF.

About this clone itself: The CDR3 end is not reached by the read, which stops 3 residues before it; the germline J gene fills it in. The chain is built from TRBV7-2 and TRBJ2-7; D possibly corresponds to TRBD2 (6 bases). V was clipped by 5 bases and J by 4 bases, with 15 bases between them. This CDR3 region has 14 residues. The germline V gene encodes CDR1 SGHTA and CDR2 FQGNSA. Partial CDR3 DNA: TGTGCCAGCAGCCCGGGCGGGGTCGATTACGAG. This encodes CASSPGGVDYE. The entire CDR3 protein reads CASSPGGVDYEQYF.

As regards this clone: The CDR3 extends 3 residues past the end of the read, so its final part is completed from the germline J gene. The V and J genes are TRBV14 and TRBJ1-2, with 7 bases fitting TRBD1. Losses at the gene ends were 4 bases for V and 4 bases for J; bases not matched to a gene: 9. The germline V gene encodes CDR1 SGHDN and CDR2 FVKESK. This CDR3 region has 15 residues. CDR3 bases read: TGTGCCAGCAGCCTACACAGGGGTTGGAGCTATGGC. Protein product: CASSLHRGWSYG. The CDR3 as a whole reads CASSLHRGWSYGYTF.

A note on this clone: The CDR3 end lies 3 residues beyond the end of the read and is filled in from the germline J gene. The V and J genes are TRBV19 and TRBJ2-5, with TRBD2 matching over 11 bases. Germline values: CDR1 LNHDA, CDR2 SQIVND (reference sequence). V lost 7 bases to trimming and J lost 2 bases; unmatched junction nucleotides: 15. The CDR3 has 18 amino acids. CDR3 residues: CASKPRHGTSGFQETQYF. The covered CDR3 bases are TGTGCCAGTAAACCCCGCCACGGGACTAGCGGATTTCAAGAGACC.

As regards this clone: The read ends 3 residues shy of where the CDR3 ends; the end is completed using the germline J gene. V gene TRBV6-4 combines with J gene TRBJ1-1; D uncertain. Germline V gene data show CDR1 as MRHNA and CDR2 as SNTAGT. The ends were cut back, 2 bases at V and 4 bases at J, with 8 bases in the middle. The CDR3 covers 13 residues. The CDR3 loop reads CASSDGQLTEAFF. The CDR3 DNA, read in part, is TGTGCCAGCAGTGACGGGCAGCTCACTGAA.

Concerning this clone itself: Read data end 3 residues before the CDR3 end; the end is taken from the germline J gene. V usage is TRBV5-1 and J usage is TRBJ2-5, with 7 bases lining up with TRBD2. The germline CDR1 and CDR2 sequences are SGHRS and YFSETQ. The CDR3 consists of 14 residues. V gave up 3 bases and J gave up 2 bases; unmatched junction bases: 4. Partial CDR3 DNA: TGCGCCAGCAGCTCGGGGGGAGTGCAAGAGACC. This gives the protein CASSSGGVQET. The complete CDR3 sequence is CASSSGGVQETQYF.

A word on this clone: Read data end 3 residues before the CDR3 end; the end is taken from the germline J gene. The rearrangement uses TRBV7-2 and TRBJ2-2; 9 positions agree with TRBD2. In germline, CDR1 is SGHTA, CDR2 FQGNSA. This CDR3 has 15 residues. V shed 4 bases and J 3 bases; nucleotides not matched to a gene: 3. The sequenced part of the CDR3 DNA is TGTGCCAGCAGCTCGAGCGGGAGGTACACCGGGGAG. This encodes CASSSSGRYTGE. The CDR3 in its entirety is CASSSSGRYTGELFF.

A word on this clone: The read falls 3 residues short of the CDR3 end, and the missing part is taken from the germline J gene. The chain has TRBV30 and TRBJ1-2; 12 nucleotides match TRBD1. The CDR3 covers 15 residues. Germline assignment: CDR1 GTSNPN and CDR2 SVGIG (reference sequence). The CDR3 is CAWSVRDRGRRGYTF. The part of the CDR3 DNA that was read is TGTGCCTGGAGTGTACGGGACAGGGGGCGGCGCGGC. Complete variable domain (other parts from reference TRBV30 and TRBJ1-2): SQTIHQWPATLVQPVGSPLSLECTVEGTSNPNLYWYRQAAGRGLQLLFYSVGIGQISSEVPQNLSASRPQDRQFILSSKKLLLSDSGFYLCAWSVRDRGRRGYTFGSGTRLTVV.

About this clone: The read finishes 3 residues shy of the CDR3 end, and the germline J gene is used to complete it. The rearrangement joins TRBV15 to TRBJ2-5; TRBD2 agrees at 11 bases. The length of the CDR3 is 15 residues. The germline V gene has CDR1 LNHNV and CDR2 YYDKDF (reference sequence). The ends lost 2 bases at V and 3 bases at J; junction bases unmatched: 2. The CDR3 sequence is CATSRTTSGEETQYF. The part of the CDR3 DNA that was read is TGTGCCACCAGCAGAACGACTAGCGGGGAAGAGACC.

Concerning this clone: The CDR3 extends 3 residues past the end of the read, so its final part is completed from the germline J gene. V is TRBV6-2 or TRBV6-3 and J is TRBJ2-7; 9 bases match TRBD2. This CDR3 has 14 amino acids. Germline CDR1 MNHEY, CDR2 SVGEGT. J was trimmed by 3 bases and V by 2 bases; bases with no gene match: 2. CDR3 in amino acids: CASSYKAGGYEQYF. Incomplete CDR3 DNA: TGTGCCAGCAGTTACAAAGCGGGAGGCTACGAG.

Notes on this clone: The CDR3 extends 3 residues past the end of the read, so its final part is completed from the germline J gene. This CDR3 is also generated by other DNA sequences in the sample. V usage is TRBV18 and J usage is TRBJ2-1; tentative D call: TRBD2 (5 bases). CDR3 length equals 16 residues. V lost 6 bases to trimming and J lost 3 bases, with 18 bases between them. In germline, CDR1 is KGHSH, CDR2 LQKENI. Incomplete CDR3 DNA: TGTGCCAGCTCCCCCCCCTCCGGGGAATACTACAATGAG. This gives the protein CASSPPSGEYYNE. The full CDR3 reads CASSPPSGEYYNEQFF.

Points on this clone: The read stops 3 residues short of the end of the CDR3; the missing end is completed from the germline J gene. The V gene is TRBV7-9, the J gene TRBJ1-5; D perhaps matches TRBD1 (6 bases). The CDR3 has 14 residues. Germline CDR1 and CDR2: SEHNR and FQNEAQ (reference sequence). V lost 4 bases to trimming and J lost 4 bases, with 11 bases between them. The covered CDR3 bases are TGTGCCAGCAGCTCCGGACAGCTGAATCAGCCC. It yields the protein CASSSGQLNQP. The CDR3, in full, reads CASSSGQLNQPQHF.

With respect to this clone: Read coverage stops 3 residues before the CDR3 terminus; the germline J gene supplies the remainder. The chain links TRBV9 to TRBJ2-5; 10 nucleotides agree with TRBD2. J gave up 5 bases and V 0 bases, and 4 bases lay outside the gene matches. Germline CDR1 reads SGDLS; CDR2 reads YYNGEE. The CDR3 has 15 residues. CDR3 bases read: TGTGCCAGCAGCGTAGGGGATAGCGGGAGGGAGACC. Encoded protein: CASSVGDSGRET. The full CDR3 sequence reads CASSVGDSGRETQYF.